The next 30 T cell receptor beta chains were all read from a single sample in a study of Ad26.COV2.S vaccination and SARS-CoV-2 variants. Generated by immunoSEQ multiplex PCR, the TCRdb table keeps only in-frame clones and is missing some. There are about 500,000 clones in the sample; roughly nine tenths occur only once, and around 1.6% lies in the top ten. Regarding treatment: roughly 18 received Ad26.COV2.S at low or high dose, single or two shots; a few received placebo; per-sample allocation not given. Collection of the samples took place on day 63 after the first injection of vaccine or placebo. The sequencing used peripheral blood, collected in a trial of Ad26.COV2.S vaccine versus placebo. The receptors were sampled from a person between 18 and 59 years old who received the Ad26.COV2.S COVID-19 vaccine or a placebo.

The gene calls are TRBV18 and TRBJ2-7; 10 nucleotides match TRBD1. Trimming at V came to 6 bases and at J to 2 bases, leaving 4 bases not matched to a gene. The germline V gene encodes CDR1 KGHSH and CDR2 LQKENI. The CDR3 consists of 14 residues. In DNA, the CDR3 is TGTGCCAGCTCTTTGGGGACAGGGGCCTACGAGCAGTACTTC. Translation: CASSLGTGAYEQYF.

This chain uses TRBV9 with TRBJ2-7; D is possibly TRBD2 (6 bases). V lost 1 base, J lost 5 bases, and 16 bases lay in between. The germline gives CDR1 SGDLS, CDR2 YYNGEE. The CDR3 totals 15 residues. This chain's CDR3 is CASSVKAGSTNEQYF. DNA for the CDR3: TGTGCCAGCAGCGTAAAGGCGGGATCTACCAACGAGCAGTACTTC.

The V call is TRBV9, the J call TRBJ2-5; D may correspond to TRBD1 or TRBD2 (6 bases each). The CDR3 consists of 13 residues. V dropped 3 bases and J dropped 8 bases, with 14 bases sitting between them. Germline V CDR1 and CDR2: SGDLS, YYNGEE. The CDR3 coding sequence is TGTGCCAGCAGCGGGGGGGCCGAAGGAACCCAGTACTTC. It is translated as CASSGGAEGTQYF.

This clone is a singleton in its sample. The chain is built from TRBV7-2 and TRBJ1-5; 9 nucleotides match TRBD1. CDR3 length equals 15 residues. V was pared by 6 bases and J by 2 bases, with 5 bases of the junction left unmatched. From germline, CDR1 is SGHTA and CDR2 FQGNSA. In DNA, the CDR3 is TGTGCCAGCAGATCGGGACAGGGCCGCAATCAGCCCCAGCATTTT. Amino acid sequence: CASRSGQGRNQPQHF. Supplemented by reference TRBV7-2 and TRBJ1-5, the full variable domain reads GAGVSQSPSNKVTEKGKDVELRCDPISGHTALYWYRQSLGQGLEFLIYFQGNSAPDKSGLPSDRFSAERTGGSVSTLTIQRTQQEDSAVYLCASRSGQGRNQPQHFGDGTRLSIL.

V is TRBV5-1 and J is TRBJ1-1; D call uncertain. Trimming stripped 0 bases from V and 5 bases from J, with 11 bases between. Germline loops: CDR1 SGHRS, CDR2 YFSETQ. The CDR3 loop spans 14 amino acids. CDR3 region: CASSLASPRTEAFF. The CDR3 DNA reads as TGCGCCAGCAGCTTGGCCTCCCCGAGGACTGAAGCTTTCTTT.

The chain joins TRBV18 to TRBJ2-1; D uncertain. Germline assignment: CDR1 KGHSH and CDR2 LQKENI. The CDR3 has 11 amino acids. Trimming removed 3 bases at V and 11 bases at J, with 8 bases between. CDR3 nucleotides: TGTGCCAGCTCACCCGCCGGACAGCAGTTCTTC. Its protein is CASSPAGQQFF.

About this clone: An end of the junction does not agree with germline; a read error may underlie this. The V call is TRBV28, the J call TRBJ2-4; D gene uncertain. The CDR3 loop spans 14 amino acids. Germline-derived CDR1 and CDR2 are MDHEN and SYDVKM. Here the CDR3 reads CASSLGGPKIIQYF. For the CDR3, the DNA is TGTGCCAGCAGTTTAGGCGGCCCTAAAATCATTCAGTACTTC. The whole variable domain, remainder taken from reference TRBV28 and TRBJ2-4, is DVKVTQSSRYLVKRTGEKVFLECVQDMDHENMFWYRQDPGLGLRLIYFSYDVKMKEKGDIPEGYSVSREKKERFSLILESASTNQTSMYLCASSLGGPKIIQYFGAGTRLSVL.

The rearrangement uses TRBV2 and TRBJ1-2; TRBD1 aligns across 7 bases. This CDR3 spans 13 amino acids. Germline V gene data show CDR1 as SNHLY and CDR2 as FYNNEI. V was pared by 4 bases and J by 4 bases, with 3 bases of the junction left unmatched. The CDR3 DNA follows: TGTGCCAGCAGTGTCCGGGACAGCTATGGCTACACCTTC. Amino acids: CASSVRDSYGYTF.

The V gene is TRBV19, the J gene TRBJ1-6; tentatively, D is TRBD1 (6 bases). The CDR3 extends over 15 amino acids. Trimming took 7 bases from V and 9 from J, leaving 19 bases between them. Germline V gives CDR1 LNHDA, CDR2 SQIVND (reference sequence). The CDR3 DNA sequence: TGTGCCAGTAACGCTCGAGGAGGGGGTGTTTCACCCCTCCACTTT. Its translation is CASNARGGGVSPLHF. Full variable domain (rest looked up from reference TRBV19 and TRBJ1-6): DGGITQSPKYLFRKEGQNVTLSCEQNLNHDAMYWYRQDPGQGLRLIYYSQIVNDFQKGDIAEGYSVSREKKESFPLTVTSAQKNPTAFYLCASNARGGGVSPLHFGNGTRLTVT.

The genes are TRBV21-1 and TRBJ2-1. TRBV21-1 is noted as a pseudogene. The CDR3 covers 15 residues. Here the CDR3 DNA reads TGTGCCAGCAGCCCGAGGAAAAAAGGGATCAATGAGCAGTTCTTC. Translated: CASSPRKKGINEQFF.

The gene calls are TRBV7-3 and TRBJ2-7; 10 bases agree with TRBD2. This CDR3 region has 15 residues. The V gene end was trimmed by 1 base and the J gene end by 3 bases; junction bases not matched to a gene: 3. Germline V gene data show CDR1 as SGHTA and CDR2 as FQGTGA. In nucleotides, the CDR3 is TGTGCCAGCAGCTTAATGGCTAGCGGGGGCTACGAGCAGTACTTC. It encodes CASSLMASGGYEQYF.

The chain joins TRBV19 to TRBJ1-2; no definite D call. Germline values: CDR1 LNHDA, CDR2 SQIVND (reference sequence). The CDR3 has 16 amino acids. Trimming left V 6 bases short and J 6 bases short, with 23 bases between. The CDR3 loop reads CASSRDWLQDLDGYTF. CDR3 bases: TGTGCCAGTAGCCGAGACTGGCTCCAGGATTTGGATGGCTACACCTTC. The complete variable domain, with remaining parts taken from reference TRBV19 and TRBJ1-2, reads DGGITQSPKYLFRKEGQNVTLSCEQNLNHDAMYWYRQDPGQGLRLIYYSQIVNDFQKGDIAEGYSVSREKKESFPLTVTSAQKNPTAFYLCASSRDWLQDLDGYTFGSGTRLTVV.

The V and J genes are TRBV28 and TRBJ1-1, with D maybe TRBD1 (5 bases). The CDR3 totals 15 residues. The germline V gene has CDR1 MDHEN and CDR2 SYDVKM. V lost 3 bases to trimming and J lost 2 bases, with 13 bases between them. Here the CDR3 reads CASSLDQGPNTEAFF. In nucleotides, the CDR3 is TGTGCCAGCAGTTTGGACCAGGGCCCTAACACTGAAGCTTTCTTT.

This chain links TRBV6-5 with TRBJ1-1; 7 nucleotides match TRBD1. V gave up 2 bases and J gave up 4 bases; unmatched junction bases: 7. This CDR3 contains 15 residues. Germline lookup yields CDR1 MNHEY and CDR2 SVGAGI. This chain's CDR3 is CASSYEGASVTEAFF. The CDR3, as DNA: TGTGCCAGCAGTTACGAGGGGGCGTCGGTCACTGAAGCTTTCTTT.

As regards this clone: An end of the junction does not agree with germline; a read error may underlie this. The CDR3, as DNA: TGTGCCAGCAGCGTGGAATGGTTAGCGGGGGGAACCTCCCACGAGCAGTACTTC. Residues: CASSVEWLAGGTSHEQYF. The chain couples TRBV5-6 to TRBJ2-7, with 10 positions matching TRBD2. CDR3 length equals 18 residues. Germline-derived CDR1 and CDR2 are SGHDT and YYEEEE.

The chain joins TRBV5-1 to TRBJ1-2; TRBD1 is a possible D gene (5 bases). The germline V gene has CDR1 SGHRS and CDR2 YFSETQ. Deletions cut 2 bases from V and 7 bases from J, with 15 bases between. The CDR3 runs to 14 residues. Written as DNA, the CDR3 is TGCGCCAGCAGCTTCACCGGGACGGAGGCTGGCTACACCTTC. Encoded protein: CASSFTGTEAGYTF.

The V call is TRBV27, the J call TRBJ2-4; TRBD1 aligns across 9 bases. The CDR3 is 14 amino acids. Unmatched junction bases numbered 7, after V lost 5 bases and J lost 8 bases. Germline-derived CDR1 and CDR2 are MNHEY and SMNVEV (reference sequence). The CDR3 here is CASSPGTGIYIQYF. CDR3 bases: TGTGCCAGCAGTCCGGGGACAGGGATTTACATTCAGTACTTC.

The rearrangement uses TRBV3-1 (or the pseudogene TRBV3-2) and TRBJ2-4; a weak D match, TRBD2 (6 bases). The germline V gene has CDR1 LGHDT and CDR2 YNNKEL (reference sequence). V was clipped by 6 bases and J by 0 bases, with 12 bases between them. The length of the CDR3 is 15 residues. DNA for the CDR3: TGTGCCAGCAGTGGTCGGGGGATAGCCAAAAACATTCAGTACTTC. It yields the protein CASSGRGIAKNIQYF.

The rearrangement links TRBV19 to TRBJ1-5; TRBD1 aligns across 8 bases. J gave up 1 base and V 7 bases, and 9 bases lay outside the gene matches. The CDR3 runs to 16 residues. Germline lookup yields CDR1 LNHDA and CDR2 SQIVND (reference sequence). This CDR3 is CASTGGAGGSNQPQHF. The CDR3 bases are TGTGCCAGTACAGGGGGCGCGGGAGGGAGCAATCAGCCCCAGCATTTT.

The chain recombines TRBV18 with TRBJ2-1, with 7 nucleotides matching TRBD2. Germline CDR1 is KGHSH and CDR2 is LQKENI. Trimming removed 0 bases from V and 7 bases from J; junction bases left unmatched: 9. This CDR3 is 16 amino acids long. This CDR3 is CASSPPAGVSRNEQFF. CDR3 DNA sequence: TGTGCCAGCTCACCACCGGCGGGAGTTTCACGGAATGAGCAGTTCTTC.

The CDR3 loop is CASKQREVDYGYTF. CDR3 bases: TGTGCCAGCAAGCAAAGGGAGGTCGACTATGGCTACACCTTC. The J gene is TRBJ1-2, the V gene TRBV2; D is unresolved. V lost 7 bases to trimming and J lost 3 bases, with 15 bases between them. The CDR3 consists of 14 residues. Germline V gene lookup returns CDR1 SNHLY and CDR2 FYNNEI. Combining the CDR3 with reference TRBV2 and TRBJ1-2 gives the whole variable domain EPEVTQTPSHQVTQMGQEVILRCVPISNHLYFYWYRQILGQKVEFLVSFYNNEISEKSEIFDDQFSVERPDGSNFTLKIRSTKLEDSAMYFCASKQREVDYGYTFGSGTRLTVV.

CDR3 residues: CASSLTGLLNEQFF. The CDR3 region has the DNA TGTGCCAGCAGCTTGACGGGACTGCTTAATGAGCAGTTCTTC. The chain carries TRBV7-3 and TRBJ2-1; D is possibly TRBD2 (6 bases). This CDR3 is 14 amino acids long. The ends were cut back, 3 bases at V and 7 bases at J, with 13 bases in the middle. Looked up from germline, CDR1 is SGHTA and CDR2 is FQGTGA.

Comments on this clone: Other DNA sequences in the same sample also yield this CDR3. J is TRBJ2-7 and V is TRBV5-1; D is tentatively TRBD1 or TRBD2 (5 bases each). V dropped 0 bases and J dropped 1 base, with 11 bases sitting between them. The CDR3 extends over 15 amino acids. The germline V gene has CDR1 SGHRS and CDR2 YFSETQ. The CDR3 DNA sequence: TGCGCCAGCAGCTTGGCCTGGGGACCGTCCTACGAGCAGTACTTC. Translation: CASSLAWGPSYEQYF.

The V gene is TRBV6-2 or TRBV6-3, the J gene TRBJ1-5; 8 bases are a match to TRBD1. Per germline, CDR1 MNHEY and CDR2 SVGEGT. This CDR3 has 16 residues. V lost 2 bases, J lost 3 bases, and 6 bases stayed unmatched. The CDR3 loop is CASSYAAGGINQPQHF. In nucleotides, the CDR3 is TGTGCCAGCAGTTACGCTGCAGGGGGCATCAATCAGCCCCAGCATTTT.

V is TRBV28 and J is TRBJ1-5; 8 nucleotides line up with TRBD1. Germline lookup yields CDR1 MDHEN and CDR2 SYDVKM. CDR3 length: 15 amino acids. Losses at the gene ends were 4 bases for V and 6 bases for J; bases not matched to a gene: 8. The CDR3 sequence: CASSSGTGSRQPQHF. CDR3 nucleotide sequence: TGTGCCAGCAGTTCCGGGACAGGCTCGCGTCAGCCCCAGCATTTT.

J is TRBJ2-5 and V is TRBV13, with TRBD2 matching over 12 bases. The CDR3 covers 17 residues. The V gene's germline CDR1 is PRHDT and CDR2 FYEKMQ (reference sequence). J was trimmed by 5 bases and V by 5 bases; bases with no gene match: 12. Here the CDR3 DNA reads TGTGCCAGCAGCCTCCGGACTAGCGGGGCCCCAACGGAGACCCAGTACTTC. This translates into CASSLRTSGAPTETQYF.

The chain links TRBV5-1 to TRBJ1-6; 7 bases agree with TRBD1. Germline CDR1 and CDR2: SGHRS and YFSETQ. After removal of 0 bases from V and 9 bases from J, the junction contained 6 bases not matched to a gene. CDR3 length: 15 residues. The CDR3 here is CASSLETGSVSPLHF. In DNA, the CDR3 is TGCGCCAGCAGCTTGGAGACAGGGTCTGTTTCACCCCTCCACTTT.

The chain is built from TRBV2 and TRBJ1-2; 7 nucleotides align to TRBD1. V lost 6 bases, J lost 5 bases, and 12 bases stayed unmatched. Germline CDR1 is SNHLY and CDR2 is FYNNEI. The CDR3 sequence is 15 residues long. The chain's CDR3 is CASRTDRYRWYGYTF. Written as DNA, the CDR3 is TGTGCCAGCAGAACGGACAGGTACAGGTGGTATGGCTACACCTTC.

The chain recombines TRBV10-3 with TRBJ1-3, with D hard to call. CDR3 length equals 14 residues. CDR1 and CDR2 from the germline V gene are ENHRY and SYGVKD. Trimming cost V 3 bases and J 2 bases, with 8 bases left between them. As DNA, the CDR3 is TGTGCCATCAGTGATGGCGCGACTGGAAACACCATATATTTT. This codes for CAISDGATGNTIYF.

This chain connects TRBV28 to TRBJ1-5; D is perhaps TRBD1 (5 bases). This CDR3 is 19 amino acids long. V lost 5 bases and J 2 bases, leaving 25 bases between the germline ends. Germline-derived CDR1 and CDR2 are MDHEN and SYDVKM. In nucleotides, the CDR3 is TGTGCCAGCAGTCTCCCTCCTGGAGGGGATGAGAGGCGCAATCAGCCCCAGCATTTT. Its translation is CASSLPPGGDERRNQPQHF.